A single sample gave rise to the 9 T cell receptor beta chains below, sequenced in a study of technical replicates of blood from a handful of donors. Clones were read by immunoSEQ multiplex PCR, and TCRdb kept only the in-frame ones, dropping some. The sample yields tens of thousands of clones, approximately 87% seen once. Sequenced: PBMCs. Receptors were obtained from a human donor in good health. Some clones in this sample may be carry-over from other donors' samples.

This clone has only a few counts. V usage is TRBV19 and J usage is TRBJ2-7, with 9 bases matching TRBD2. The V gene end was trimmed by 2 bases and the J gene end by 0 bases; junction bases not matched to a gene: 5. CDR1 and CDR2 from the germline V gene are LNHDA and SQIVND (reference sequence). CDR3 size: 16 residues. This CDR3 reads CASSIWVAGASYEQYF. The CDR3 DNA reads TGTGCCAGTAGTATATGGGTAGCGGGAGCCTCCTACGAGCAGTACTTC.

The J gene is TRBJ1-2, the V gene TRBV14; 7 nucleotides line up with TRBD1. J was trimmed by 4 bases and V by 1 base; bases with no gene match: 0. The CDR3 extends over 13 amino acids. CDR1 is SGHDN and CDR2 is FVKESK in the germline V gene. This CDR3 reads CASSQGDSYGYTF. CDR3 in DNA: TGTGCCAGCAGCCAAGGGGACAGCTATGGCTACACCTTC.

This chain joins TRBV7-7 and TRBJ2-1; 9 nucleotides align to TRBD1. The J segment lost 3 bases and the V segment lost 0 bases, leaving 15 bases of the junction unmatched. The CDR3 loop spans 20 amino acids. Germline lookup yields CDR1 SSHAT and CDR2 FNYEAQ (reference sequence). The CDR3 DNA reads TGTGCCAGCAGCTTAGCCGCCGGGACAGGGCCACATGGGGTCTACAATGAGCAGTTCTTC. Translated: CASSLAAGTGPHGVYNEQFF.

The chain recombines TRBV9 with TRBJ2-7; TRBD2 matches 12 bases. Trimming removed 4 bases from V and 3 bases from J; junction bases left unmatched: 2. The CDR3 spans 14 residues. Germline CDR1 is SGDLS and CDR2 is YYNGEE. In DNA form, the CDR3 reads TGTGCCAGCAGCACTAGCGGGGGGAGCTACGAGCAGTACTTC. Its translation: CASSTSGGSYEQYF.

This clone appeared a few times. J is TRBJ1-6 and V is TRBV11-2; 8 bases fit TRBD1. The V gene's germline CDR1 is SGHAT and CDR2 FQNNGV. Trimming cost V 4 bases and J 7 bases; bases outside gene matches: 6. CDR3 size: 15 residues. CDR3 residues: CASSSTGDRNSPLHF. CDR3 bases: TGTGCCAGCAGCTCGACAGGGGATAGAAATTCACCCCTCCACTTT. The entire variable domain, with the rest obtained from reference TRBV11-2 and TRBJ1-6, is as follows: EAGVAQSPRYKIIEKRQSVAFWCNPISGHATLYWYQQILGQGPKLLIQFQNNGVVDDSQLPKDRFSAERLKGVDSTLKIQPAKLEDSAVYLCASSSTGDRNSPLHFGNGTRLTVT.

The chain employs TRBV29-1 and TRBJ2-7; D might be TRBD2 (5 bases). This CDR3 is 13 amino acids long. CDR1 and CDR2 from the germline V gene are SQVTM and ANQGSEA. Deletions cut 7 bases from V and 4 bases from J, with 17 bases between. CDR3 amino acids: CSAEATRGYEQYF. Here the CDR3 DNA reads TGCAGCGCCGAGGCGACCCGAGGGTACGAGCAGTACTTC.

The genes are TRBV19 and TRBJ1-1, with a possible D match to TRBD1 (6 bases). Trimming cost V 5 bases and J 4 bases, with 11 bases left between them. The CDR3 runs 13 residues. Germline V lookup: CDR1 LNHDA, CDR2 SQIVND (reference sequence). CDR3 coding DNA: TGTGCCAGTAGTGTATCACAGGGCACTGAAGCTTTCTTT. Protein product: CASSVSQGTEAFF.

There are a few counts of this clone. The chain combines TRBV9 with TRBJ1-3, with TRBD1 matching 7 bases. This CDR3 spans 16 amino acids. Germline V gene data show CDR1 as SGDLS and CDR2 as YYNGEE. Losses at the gene ends were 2 bases for V and 4 bases for J; bases not matched to a gene: 9. The CDR3: CASSVEDRVSGNTIYF. In DNA, the CDR3 is TGTGCCAGCAGCGTCGAAGACAGGGTATCAGGAAACACCATATATTTT.

V and J are TRBV2 and TRBJ1-2; no clear D. Trimming stripped 2 bases from V and 2 bases from J, with 12 bases between. The CDR3 is 15 amino acids. Per the germline V gene, CDR1 is SNHLY and CDR2 is FYNNEI. As DNA, the CDR3 is TGTGCCAGCAGTGAAAGATGGTTAGCAAACTATGGCTACACCTTC. Translated: CASSERWLANYGYTF.